The 7 T cell receptor beta chains below come from one sample, sequenced in a study of regulatory T cells in long-lasting Graves disease. Time point: newly diagnosed GD, antithyroid drugs for less than 3 months. The TCR library used RNA extracted from PBMCs. Through Arm-PCR of CDR3 regions and iRepertoire HTBI primers, TCR beta libraries were built. MiXCR, applied by TCRdb to the multiplex PCR reads, yields one record per CDR3 protein. Here the sample spans approximately 360,000 distinct CDR3 sequences, 12% being singletons. These data were also reused for a study on T cells in Graves' hyperthyroidism and ophthalmopathy.

The sequenced sample was peripheral blood mononuclear cells (PBMCs), obtained at new diagnosis, from a patient treated with antithyroid drugs. The source is a woman between 18 and 30 years old with Graves disease.

The chain carries TRBV3-1 and TRBJ2-5, with a weak D call TRBD2 (5 bases). The CDR3 totals 19 residues. The V end was cut by 0 bases, the J end by 1 base, with 21 bases between. Germline CDR1 LGHDT, CDR2 YNNKEL (reference sequence). CDR3 sequence reads: CASSQELFGRVGFQETQYF. The CDR3 nucleotides read TGTGCCAGCAGCCAAGAGCTATTCGGGCGGGTAGGGTTCCAAGAGACCCAGTACTTC.

This clonotype was recorded many times. V usage is TRBV29-1 and J usage is TRBJ2-5, with D hard to call. CDR1 and CDR2 from the germline V gene are SQVTM and ANQGSEA. The CDR3 runs 13 residues. The V end lost 3 bases, the J end lost 1 base, and 9 bases lay between the germline ends. The CDR3 reads CSVERNSQETQYF. The CDR3 bases are TGCAGCGTTGAGAGGAACTCCCAAGAGACCCAGTACTTC.

This clonotype was detected many times. The chain couples TRBV2 to TRBJ1-3; D unresolved. The CDR3 extends over 15 amino acids. Trimming shortened V by 6 bases and J by 2 bases, and 14 bases separated the two germline ends. CDR1 and CDR2 (germline): SNHLY, FYNNEI. CDR3 coding DNA: TGTGCCAGCAGCCGATCTTACTCCCCTGGAAACACCATATATTTT. Its translation is CASSRSYSPGNTIYF.

The V call is TRBV20-1, the J call TRBJ1-3; the D is unclear. The CDR3 extends over 14 amino acids. V lost 3 bases, J lost 0 bases, and 9 bases lay in between. Looked up from germline, CDR1 is DFQATT and CDR2 is SNEGSKA (reference sequence). The CDR3 region is CSARKGASGNTIYF. In DNA form, the CDR3 reads TGCAGTGCTAGGAAGGGAGCCTCTGGAAACACCATATATTTT.

The rearrangement links TRBV7-9 to TRBJ2-1; perhaps TRBD2 as D (5 bases). There are 14 residues in the CDR3. V was clipped by 1 base and J by 3 bases, with 7 bases between them. The germline V gene has CDR1 SEHNR and CDR2 FQNEAQ (reference sequence). CDR3 in DNA: TGTGCCAGCAGCTTAGACCGGGACTACAATGAGCAGTTCTTC. Amino acid sequence: CASSLDRDYNEQFF. The full variable domain, its missing parts supplied by reference TRBV7-9 and TRBJ2-1, is DTGVSQNPRHKITKRGQNVTFRCDPISEHNRLYWYRQTLGQGPEFLTYFQNEAQLEKSRLLSDRFSAERPKGSFSTLEIQRTEQGDSAMYLCASSLDRDYNEQFFGPGTRLTVL.

This clonotype appeared a few times. The V call is TRBV6-1, the J call TRBJ1-5, with unresolved D. Germline V lookup: CDR1 MNHNS, CDR2 SASEGT. The CDR3 is made up of 13 amino acids. V dropped 6 bases and J dropped 5 bases, with 11 bases sitting between them. The CDR3 bases are TGTGCCAGCAGGATACAGTACGATCAGCCCCAGCATTTT. It is translated as CASRIQYDQPQHF.

Ten or more counts support this clonotype. The V call is TRBV11-2, the J call TRBJ1-1, with D hard to call. Germline V gives CDR1 SGHAT, CDR2 FQNNGV. The CDR3 length is 11 residues. Trimming pared 4 bases from V and 6 bases from J, leaving 6 bases between. In nucleotides, the CDR3 is TGTGCCAGCAGCTCGATAGCTGAAGCTTTCTTT. Amino acid sequence: CASSSIAEAFF.